These 32 T cell receptor beta chains were sequenced from one sample in a study of T-cell memory formation after mild COVID-19. Using its own MiXCR run on the 5' RACE reads, TCRdb lists one record per CDR3 protein. The sample includes approximately 570,000 distinct CDR3 sequences, about a sixth seen only once; the top ten take about 11%. Sequencing was carried out using PBMCs or a T cell subset sorted from them (not recorded which). These receptor sequences come from an adult woman who had mild COVID-19 (a few samples of this study predate the infection). Cell type and time point are not known.

The sample holds many counts of this clonotype. The V and J genes are TRBV12-3 or TRBV12-4 and TRBJ2-1, with 8 bases matching TRBD2. The CDR3 runs 16 residues. V gave up 1 base and J gave up 3 bases; unmatched junction bases: 5. CDR3 DNA sequence: TGTGCCAGCAGTTTAGGAGGCGGGAGGAGCTACAATGAGCAGTTCTTC. This gives the protein CASSLGGGRSYNEQFF.

In its sample, this clonotype was seen a few times. This chain connects TRBV6-1 to TRBJ2-5; 7 nucleotides agree with TRBD1. V was pared by 4 bases and J by 4 bases, with 9 bases of the junction left unmatched. The CDR3 length is 15 residues. Per germline, CDR1 MNHNS and CDR2 SASEGT. CDR3 in amino acids: CASSGNRGRSETQYF. As DNA, the CDR3 is TGTGCCAGCAGTGGGAACAGGGGAAGGTCAGAGACCCAGTACTTC.

Only a few counts were recorded for this clonotype. The junction differs from germline at one of its ends, possibly a read error. The J gene is TRBJ1-4, the V gene TRBV7-9; a weak D match, TRBD1 (5 bases). Germline CDR1 is SEHNR and CDR2 is FQNEAQ (reference sequence). The CDR3 totals 12 residues. The CDR3 loop is CASSLEARDPWF. The CDR3 DNA reads as TGTGCCAGCAGCTTAGAAGCTCGGGACCCTTGGTTT.

The chain is built from TRBV12-3 or TRBV12-4 and TRBJ1-2; TRBD1 is a possible D gene (6 bases). Trimming removed 2 bases from V and 2 bases from J, with 12 bases in between. This CDR3 has 15 amino acids. The CDR3 region is CASSLIGGGNYGYTF. CDR3 DNA sequence: TGTGCCAGCAGTTTAATTGGGGGCGGCAACTATGGCTACACCTTC.

Ten or more counts support this clonotype. The chain's CDR3 is CASSEAGRSYEQYF. CDR3 DNA: TGTGCCAGCAGCGAGGCGGGCCGTTCCTACGAGCAGTACTTC. The chain is built from TRBV7-9 and TRBJ2-7; TRBD2 might be the D (5 bases). Germline values: CDR1 SEHNR, CDR2 FQNEAQ (reference sequence). The germline V and J ends were trimmed by 5 bases and 1 base, with 12 bases remaining between them. The CDR3 is made up of 14 amino acids.

The gene calls are TRBV5-6 and TRBJ2-1; D perhaps matches TRBD1 (6 bases). Trimming pared 0 bases from V and 0 bases from J, leaving 16 bases between. This CDR3 has 18 residues. Germline-derived CDR1 and CDR2 are SGHDT and YYEEEE. This CDR3 is CASSLDLQGRLSYNEQFF. The DNA for the CDR3 is TGTGCCAGCAGCTTGGACCTCCAGGGGCGGCTCTCCTACAATGAGCAGTTCTTC.

The chain recombines TRBV3-1 with TRBJ1-1; D not certain. The V and J ends lost 4 bases and 1 base respectively, with 7 bases between them. Germline CDR1 is LGHDT and CDR2 is YNNKEL (reference sequence). The CDR3 extends over 13 amino acids. The CDR3 loop is CASSPDWNTEAFF. CDR3 coding DNA: TGTGCCAGCAGCCCGGACTGGAACACTGAAGCTTTCTTT.

The chain employs TRBV15 and TRBJ2-2; 12 positions agree with TRBD2. The V gene end was trimmed by 1 base and the J gene end by 5 bases; junction bases not matched to a gene: 2. Germline-derived CDR1 and CDR2 are LNHNV and YYDKDF (reference sequence). CDR3 length equals 16 residues. CDR3 loop: CATSRVLAGGTGELFF. CDR3 DNA: TGTGCCACCAGCAGAGTGCTAGCGGGAGGGACCGGGGAGCTGTTTTTT.

The V call is TRBV19, the J call TRBJ1-1; no clear D. CDR1 is LNHDA, CDR2 SQIVND, per germline (reference sequence). The V and J ends lost 5 bases and 0 bases respectively, with 13 bases between them. The CDR3 extends over 15 amino acids. CDR3 in DNA: TGTGCCAGTAGTCGGTCGGGAGGCATGAACACTGAAGCTTTCTTT. Protein product: CASSRSGGMNTEAFF.

This clonotype was detected a few times. The J gene is TRBJ1-5, the V gene TRBV5-1; D might be TRBD1 (5 bases). Germline V gene lookup returns CDR1 SGHRS and CDR2 YFSETQ. Trimming cost V 0 bases and J 4 bases, with 14 bases left between them. CDR3 size: 16 residues. CDR3 bases: TGCGCCAGCAGCTTGGAGGGAGGGAAGGGGAATCAGCCCCAGCATTTT. The encoded protein is CASSLEGGKGNQPQHF.

This chain links TRBV5-6 with TRBJ2-7; 9 bases align to TRBD2. Germline CDR1 and CDR2: SGHDT and YYEEEE. This CDR3 has 17 amino acids. V was pared by 4 bases and J by 0 bases, with 11 bases of the junction left unmatched. The CDR3 DNA follows: TGTGCCAGCAGCCAATACCCCGGGACTAGCCACTCCTACGAGCAGTACTTC. This translates into CASSQYPGTSHSYEQYF.

This clonotype was picked up a small number of times. The chain joins TRBV6-5 to TRBJ2-1; 15 nucleotides match TRBD2. V shed 6 bases and J 3 bases; nucleotides not matched to a gene: 12. Germline CDR1 and CDR2: MNHEY and SVGAGI. The CDR3 has 19 residues. The CDR3 loop reads CASRMTRTSGRADYNEQFF. The CDR3 DNA reads TGTGCCAGCAGAATGACCCGGACTAGCGGGAGGGCCGACTACAATGAGCAGTTCTTC.

V gene TRBV6-5 combines with J gene TRBJ2-1; 11 bases map to TRBD1. V lost 6 bases and J lost 7; bases outside the gene matches: 8. The germline V gene has CDR1 MNHEY and CDR2 SVGAGI. This CDR3 comprises 15 residues. The CDR3 sequence: CASRRGQGAFNEQFF. The CDR3 DNA reads as TGTGCCAGCAGACGAGGACAGGGGGCTTTTAATGAGCAGTTCTTC.

The chain combines TRBV3-1 with TRBJ2-1, with a tentative D call TRBD2 (5 bases). The germline gives CDR1 LGHDT, CDR2 YNNKEL (reference sequence). CDR3 length equals 15 residues. The germline V and J ends were trimmed by 0 bases and 5 bases, with 11 bases remaining between them. The CDR3 coding sequence is TGTGCCAGCAGCCAAGAAGGAGGAGCCCACAATGAGCAGTTCTTC. As protein: CASSQEGGAHNEQFF.

This clonotype was counted many times. The chain joins TRBV6-5 to TRBJ1-2; no clear D. Germline values: CDR1 MNHEY, CDR2 SVGAGI. This CDR3 spans 13 amino acids. The V end was cut by 4 bases, the J end by 8 bases, with 14 bases between. CDR3 in amino acids: CASSSGPFLGYTF. CDR3 bases: TGTGCCAGCAGTTCCGGGCCCTTCCTGGGCTACACCTTC.

This clonotype appeared a few times. This chain uses TRBV6-6 with TRBJ2-1; 12 bases line up with TRBD2. This CDR3 contains 15 residues. Germline lookup yields CDR1 MNHNY and CDR2 SVGAGI (reference sequence). Trimming took 6 bases from V and 9 from J; bases not matched to a gene: 9. CDR3 amino acids: CASSNLAGGPGEQFF. In DNA form, the CDR3 reads TGTGCCAGCAGCAACCTAGCGGGAGGGCCCGGTGAGCAGTTCTTC.

This clonotype was seen a handful of times. This chain links TRBV5-1 with TRBJ2-2; D might be TRBD2 (5 bases). Germline assignment: CDR1 SGHRS and CDR2 YFSETQ. This CDR3 has 14 residues. CDR3 loop: CANRENSNTGELFF. Written as DNA, the CDR3 is TGCGCGAACCGGGAAAACAGCAACACCGGGGAGCTGTTTTTT.

The CDR3 DNA sequence: TGTGCCAGCAGCTTAGTCGGGTGGGGGCTCAATGAGCAGTTCTTC. Its translation is CASSLVGWGLNEQFF. The chain combines TRBV7-2 with TRBJ2-1; D is perhaps TRBD1 (6 bases). Germline values: CDR1 SGHTA, CDR2 FQGNSA. Trimming took off 1 base at V and 6 bases at J, with 13 bases between the two ends. The CDR3 runs 15 residues.

This clonotype was detected only a few times. The chain links TRBV12-3 or TRBV12-4 to TRBJ1-3; D not certain. Trimming cost V 9 bases and J 2 bases, with 17 bases left between them. The length of the CDR3 is 15 residues. The CDR3 reads CASRLTGSPGNTIYF. The CDR3 DNA follows: TGTGCCAGTCGTCTTACGGGGTCGCCTGGAAACACCATATATTTT.

This clonotype has just a few counts. The chain recombines TRBV7-8 with TRBJ2-1; 11 nucleotides line up with TRBD2. This CDR3 comprises 19 residues. Germline-derived CDR1 and CDR2 are SGHVS and FQNEAQ. J gave up 4 bases and V 5 bases, and 16 bases lay outside the gene matches. For the CDR3, the DNA is TGTGCCAGCAGCCCTGCCCATCGACCGGGACTAGCGGATTACAATGAGCAGTTCTTC. Protein sequence: CASSPAHRPGLADYNEQFF.

This clonotype came up a few times. The chain has TRBV19 and TRBJ2-4; TRBD2 agrees at 10 bases. Trimming took 10 bases from V and 7 from J; bases not matched to a gene: 13. CDR1 is LNHDA and CDR2 is SQIVND in the germline V gene (reference sequence). The CDR3 consists of 15 residues. The CDR3 region is CATSSVAGGRNIQYF. The DNA for the CDR3 is TGTGCCACCTCCTCGGTAGCGGGAGGCAGGAACATTCAGTACTTC.

This clonotype occurred a few times. This chain connects TRBV29-1 to TRBJ2-7; 13 bases agree with TRBD2. CDR1 is SQVTM and CDR2 is ANQGSEA in the germline V gene. This CDR3 has 15 residues. The V and J ends lost 6 bases and 7 bases, in that order; junction bases with no gene match: 12. For the CDR3, the DNA is TGCAGCGTCGGTGTACTAGCGGGAGGGCCGGGAGAGCAGTACTTC. Its protein product is CSVGVLAGGPGEQYF.

The chain employs TRBV7-9 and TRBJ2-5, with 7 bases matching TRBD1. In germline, CDR1 is SEHNR, CDR2 FQNEAQ (reference sequence). This CDR3 spans 17 amino acids. The ends lost 2 bases at V and 5 bases at J; junction bases unmatched: 14. The CDR3 reads CASSLTLATGLGETQYF. The CDR3 region has the DNA TGTGCCAGCAGCTTAACATTGGCGACAGGGCTCGGGGAGACCCAGTACTTC. Full variable domain (outside the CDR3, taken from reference TRBV7-9 and TRBJ2-5): DTGVSQNPRHKITKRGQNVTFRCDPISEHNRLYWYRQTLGQGPEFLTYFQNEAQLEKSRLLSDRFSAERPKGSFSTLEIQRTEQGDSAMYLCASSLTLATGLGETQYFGPGTRLLVL.

V usage is TRBV12-3 or TRBV12-4 and J usage is TRBJ1-1; TRBD1 agrees at 8 bases. The CDR3 runs to 13 residues. The ends lost 6 bases at V and 8 bases at J; junction bases unmatched: 8. This CDR3 is CASRNSGGVEAFF. CDR3 bases: TGTGCCAGCAGAAATTCAGGGGGCGTCGAAGCTTTCTTT.

This sequence joins TRBV19 and TRBJ1-4; D unresolved. The length of the CDR3 is 15 residues. V lost 5 bases and J lost 6, with 16 bases in between. Germline V gene sequence: CDR1 LNHDA, CDR2 SQIVND (reference sequence). The CDR3 nucleotides are TGTGCCAGTAGTTGGACGAAAAAAAGGGATGAAAAACTGTTTTTT. This gives the protein CASSWTKKRDEKLFF.

The chain is built from TRBV24-1 and TRBJ2-5, with TRBD2 identical over 7 bases. Per germline, CDR1 KGHDR and CDR2 SFDVKD. With V trimmed by 2 bases and J by 5 bases, 10 bases remained unmatched. CDR3 length: 16 residues. The CDR3 DNA sequence: TGTGCCACCAGTGATTCGTTAGCGGGCCCCGCGGAGACCCAGTACTTC. Its translation is CATSDSLAGPAETQYF.

Only a few counts were recorded for this clonotype. This chain links TRBV29-1 with TRBJ2-7, with 7 bases lining up with TRBD2. Trimming at V came to 3 bases and at J to 7 bases, leaving 6 bases not matched to a gene. Germline V lookup: CDR1 SQVTM, CDR2 ANQGSEA. There are 12 residues in the CDR3. In nucleotides, the CDR3 is TGCAGCGTTGAGGCGGGGGACGGGGAGCAGTACTTC. It codes for CSVEAGDGEQYF.

The chain employs TRBV5-1 and TRBJ2-3, with 10 positions matching TRBD2. The length of the CDR3 is 16 residues. V gave up 4 bases and J gave up 2 bases; unmatched junction bases: 7. Germline CDR1 is SGHRS and CDR2 is YFSETQ. CDR3 sequence: CASSPELAGHTDTQYF. The CDR3 DNA is TGCGCCAGCAGCCCGGAACTAGCGGGGCACACAGATACGCAGTATTTT.

This chain's CDR3 is CASSVGRTNYGYTF. The CDR3 nucleotides are TGTGCCAGCAGCGTGGGACGGACTAACTATGGCTACACCTTC. V and J are TRBV5-6 and TRBJ1-2, with D perhaps TRBD1 (5 bases). Per germline, CDR1 SGHDT and CDR2 YYEEEE. The CDR3 extends over 14 amino acids. Between the trimmed V and J ends, which lost 4 bases and 0 bases, there was a span of 10 bases.

The CDR3 loop is CASSVGTSGGPKWTQYF. The CDR3 nucleotides are TGTGCCAGCAGCGTAGGAACTAGCGGGGGTCCTAAATGGACCCAGTACTTC. The chain couples TRBV9 to TRBJ2-5; 11 bases line up with TRBD2. The CDR3 covers 17 residues. Germline CDR1 and CDR2: SGDLS and YYNGEE. After removal of 0 bases from V and 7 bases from J, the junction contained 11 bases not matched to a gene. Using reference TRBV9 and TRBJ2-5 for the parts outside the CDR3, the full variable domain is DSGVTQTPKHLITATGQRVTLRCSPRSGDLSVYWYQQSLDQGLQFLIQYYNGEERAKGNILERFSAQQFPDLHSELNLSSLELGDSALYFCASSVGTSGGPKWTQYFGPGTRLLVL.

There are a few counts of this clonotype. V and J are TRBV4-3 and TRBJ1-6; D is undetermined. Trimming took 1 base from V and 9 from J, leaving 4 bases between them. Germline V lookup: CDR1 LGHNA, CDR2 YSLEER. The CDR3 is made up of 12 amino acids. The CDR3 sequence: CASSQGFSPLHF. Written as DNA, the CDR3 is TGCGCCAGCAGCCAAGGGTTTTCACCCCTCCACTTT.

This chain joins TRBV27 and TRBJ2-6; the match to TRBD1 covers 12 bases. This CDR3 comprises 18 residues. V shed 3 bases and J 4 bases; nucleotides not matched to a gene: 7. The V gene's germline CDR1 is MNHEY and CDR2 SMNVEV (reference sequence). The CDR3, as DNA: TGTGCCAGCAGTTTTAGGGGACAGGGGGCAAAGGGGGCCAACGTCCTGACTTTC. It specifies CASSFRGQGAKGANVLTF.